This T cell receptor beta chain emerged from a study of CD8 T cells in ankylosing spondylitis. Notes on the study in general: As reported, disease-linked clones showed significant enrichment in matched ankylosing spondylitis synovial fluid. A motif of 7 to 9 highly homologous TCR beta variants was seen as apparently characteristic of ankylosing spondylitis blood.

A few counts support this clonotype. What it binds is not known. Quantitative 5'-RACE was performed with molecular barcodes, and it yielded the TCR beta libraries. In TCRdb, the 5' RACE reads were re-called with MiXCR into one record per CDR3 protein. The profile shows some 840,000 distinct CDR3 sequences, around 11% of them singletons. V was pared by 3 bases and J by 4 bases, with 13 bases between. Germline-derived CDR1 and CDR2 are SGHNT and YYREEE (reference sequence). CDR3 length: 14 residues. The TCR comes from a male donor with ankylosing spondylitis. The V call is TRBV5-4, the J call TRBJ2-5, with D maybe TRBD1 (6 bases). The sequencing sample was made of blood, either unsorted or a sorted T cell fraction (not recorded which). The CDR3 DNA follows: TGTGCCAGCAGCTCCTACAGGGATGGAGAGACCCAGTACTTC. Translation: CASSSYRDGETQYF.